The 2 T cell receptor beta chains in this list originate from one sample, sequenced in a study of vaccination effects on CD4 cells after COVID-19. The protocol was immunoSEQ multiplex PCR, while the TCRdb copy is restricted to in-frame clones and leaves out a portion. This sample has tens of thousands of clones; more than 60% occur once, and the top ten carry 18%. Antigens of these TCRs are unknown. Expansion with viral peptide pools was applied to antigen-specific CD4+ T cells by the ViraFEST assay prior to sequencing. Culturing for 10 days preceded CD4+ T cell isolation. Nobody among the vaccine recipients had prior SARS-CoV-2 infection (nucleocapsid antibodies were negative). The sample was CD4+ T cells from PBMCs cultured with SARS-CoV-2 spike peptides, taken before COVID-19 vaccination. These receptors were obtained from a human donor who received a COVID-19 vaccine.

The V gene is TRBV3-1 (or the pseudogene TRBV3-2), the J gene TRBJ2-3; D gene uncertain. Germline V CDR1 and CDR2: LGHDT, YNNKEL (reference sequence). Trimming shortened V by 2 bases and J by 0 bases, and 3 bases separated the two germline ends. The CDR3 is made up of 13 amino acids. CDR3 in DNA: TGTGCCAGCAGCCAACCGAGCACAGATACGCAGTATTTT. The encoded protein is CASSQPSTDTQYF.

This rearrangement joins TRBV6-5 to TRBJ2-3; a possible D gene is TRBD2 (5 bases). Trimming removed 10 bases from V and 2 bases from J, with 16 bases in between. The germline V gene encodes CDR1 MNHEY and CDR2 SVGAGI. The CDR3 is 14 amino acids. The DNA for the CDR3 is TGTGCCACCGGCGGGCTAGCAGACACAGATACGCAGTATTTT. Translating gives CATGGLADTDTQYF.